This is a list of T cell receptor beta chains from one sample in a study of T cells in Graves' hyperthyroidism and ophthalmopathy. MiXCR, run by TCRdb on the multiplex PCR reads, gives a single entry per CDR3 protein. The sample has about 480,000 distinct CDR3 sequences; about 15% are singletons. Sequenced input: blood. These receptors were obtained from a woman under 30 with Graves' hyperthyroidism. Both conserved end residues are part of each CDR3. The D gene is left open where the match is weak. Rows give clone size only sometimes, using once, few, many, or a class for an expanded clone.

V	D	size	J	DNA	CDR3
TRBV7-7	-	few	TRBJ2-2	TGTGCTAGCAGCCCCGACATCCCCGGGGAGCTGTTTTTT	CASSPDIPGELFF
TRBV18	-	many	TRBJ1-6	TGTGCCAGCTCACCAAAAGGGGATTCACCCCTCCACTTT	CASSPKGDSPLHF
TRBV5-6	-	few	TRBJ1-1	TGTGCCAGCAGCTTGGGACGAGAAGAAGCTTTCTTT	CASSLGREEAFF
TRBV12-3/TRBV12-4	-	few	TRBJ2-3	TGTGCCAGCAGTTTGGGGCCCAATACGCAGTATTTT	CASSLGPNTQYF
TRBV20-1	TRBD2	-	TRBJ2-1	TGCAGTGCTCTGCGGGGGGGCGTAGGCAATGAGCAGTTCTTC	CSALRGGVGNEQFF
TRBV20-1	TRBD2	many	TRBJ2-3	TGCAGTGCAAAAACCTCTGGTAGCGGGACGCAAGATACGCAGTATTTT	CSAKTSGSGTQDTQYF
TRBV7-9	TRBD1	few	TRBJ1-3	TGTGCCAGCAGCGCGGACAGGGGGCGAAACACCATATATTTT	CASSADRGRNTIYF
TRBV30	-	many	TRBJ2-1	TGTGCCTGGGTTTGGCATGATCCCAATGAGCAGTTCTTC	CAWVWHDPNEQFF
TRBV20-1	-	many	TRBJ1-5	TGCAGTGCTACGTATTCTTTGAACCAGGGGTCAGGGCAGCCCCAGCATTTT	CSATYSLNQGSGQPQHF
TRBV11-3	-	many	TRBJ1-1	TGTGCCAGCAGCCCGGGGACGAGGAACACTGAAGCTTTCTTT	CASSPGTRNTEAFF
TRBV3-1	TRBD1	once	TRBJ1-6	TGTGCCAGCAGCCAAAACAGTCCAGGGGGATCTTCACCCCTCCACTTT	CASSQNSPGGSSPLHF
TRBV7-9	TRBD1	few	TRBJ2-1	TGTGCCAGCAGCGGCGACAGGGGTGTGTCCTACAATGAGCAGTTCTTC	CASSGDRGVSYNEQFF
TRBV2	-	-	TRBJ1-1	TGTGCCAGCAGTCATCAGTCTGAAGCTTTCTTT	CASSHQSEAFF
TRBV19	TRBD1	many	TRBJ2-1	TGTGCCAGTAGTACAGGGACAGGGGGCAGCGATGAGCAGTTCTTC	CASSTGTGGSDEQFF
TRBV20-1	-	few	TRBJ2-1	TGCAGTGCAAACGGGAGATCAGTATACAATGAGCAGTTCTTC	CSANGRSVYNEQFF
TRBV5-1	-	few	TRBJ1-1	TGCGCCAGCAGCTTGGTACGAGGACGGGACACTGAAGCTTTCTTT	CASSLVRGRDTEAFF
TRBV19	-	few	TRBJ1-1	TGTGCCAGTAGTATCATTGGCTCTGAAGCTTTCTTT	CASSIIGSEAFF
TRBV2	-	many	TRBJ1-5	TGTGCCAGCAGTGAAGCCCCGCAGGGAAGGGGCAATCAGCCCCAGCATTTT	CASSEAPQGRGNQPQHF
TRBV5-5	-	many	TRBJ1-2	TGTGCCAGCAGCTTGCTAAGGAACGCCGAGGAGTTAGGGGGCTACACCTTC	CASSLLRNAEELGGYTF
TRBV7-2	-	many	TRBJ2-5	TGTGCCAGCAGCGCCCACGGGATCCAAGAGACCCAGTACTTC	CASSAHGIQETQYF
TRBV12-3/TRBV12-4	TRBD2	many	TRBJ2-1	TGTGCCAGCAGTGCTAGCGGAAGCTACAATGAGCAGTTCTTC	CASSASGSYNEQFF
TRBV30	-	-	TRBJ1-1	TGTGCCTGGACAACCCAGGGGAACACTGAAGCTTTCTTT	CAWTTQGNTEAFF
TRBV30	TRBD1	-	TRBJ1-2	TGTGCCTGGAGTTCCCGGGACAGGGGTCTATCTGGCTACACCTTC	CAWSSRDRGLSGYTF
TRBV30	-	few	TRBJ2-1	TGTGCCTGGAGTGTACCCCCAGGTGGGTACAATGAGCAGTTCTTC	CAWSVPPGGYNEQFF
TRBV28	TRBD1	-	TRBJ2-6	TGTGCCAGCAGCCCCGACAGGGCTGGGGCCAACGTCCTGGCTTTC	CASSPDRAGANVLAF
TRBV12-3/TRBV12-4	TRBD2	many	TRBJ2-7	TGTGCCAGCAGTCGTAGCGGGGTATTCTCCTACGAGCAGTACTTC	CASSRSGVFSYEQYF
TRBV5-1	TRBD2	-	TRBJ2-5	TGCGCCAGCAGCTTGGCGGGAGGAACACAAGAGACCCAGTACTTC	CASSLAGGTQETQYF
TRBV30	TRBD2	many	TRBJ2-3	TGTGCCCGGAGGGCGGGAGGGCCGGGAGATACGCAGTATTTT	CARRAGGPGDTQYF
TRBV2	TRBD1	many	TRBJ1-2	TGTGCCAGCAATCTCCGGGACAGGGGGGCCTATGGCTACACCTTC	CASNLRDRGAYGYTF
TRBV6-2/TRBV6-3	-	many	TRBJ2-1	TGTGCCAGCAGCCCTAGGTGGGGGCCCGGATGGAATGAGCAGTTCTTC	CASSPRWGPGWNEQFF
TRBV7-9	-	few	TRBJ2-7	TGTGCCAGCAGCCCCAAGGGGAGGGGGCCGGCGTACGAGCAGTACTTC	CASSPKGRGPAYEQYF
TRBV10-3	TRBD1	-	TRBJ2-3	TGTGCCATCAGCACCGGACAGGGCGCAGATACGCAGTATTTT	CAISTGQGADTQYF
TRBV6-1	-	-	TRBJ1-6	TGTGCCAGCAGTAGGGGGGAGCTCCGCCTTGGGTCACCCCTCCACTTT	CASSRGELRLGSPLHF
TRBV7-7	-	few	TRBJ2-1	TGTGCTAGCAGCTTAAGTCCTACCTACAATGAGCAGTTCTTC	CASSLSPTYNEQFF
TRBV13	TRBD1	-	TRBJ2-1	TGTGCCAGCAGTTATACAGGGGCCTTCTCGCAGTTCTTC	CASSYTGAFSQFF
TRBV2	TRBD2	-	TRBJ2-1	TGTGCCAGCAGCAGACTAGCGGGAGGTGAGCAGTTCTTC	CASSRLAGGEQFF
TRBV11-2	TRBD2	many	TRBJ2-5	TGTGCCAGCAGCGCTAGCGGGGGCCGGGAGACCCAGTACTTC	CASSASGGRETQYF
TRBV20-1	-	many	TRBJ2-3	TGCAGTGCTAGAGAGGGGAGTCCCCCAGATACGCAGTATTTT	CSAREGSPPDTQYF
TRBV6-7	-	few	TRBJ2-5	TGTGCCAGCAGCCGGGACTGGCAAGAGACCCAGTACTTC	CASSRDWQETQYF
TRBV14	-	many	TRBJ2-1	TGTGCCAGCAGCCAAGAAATATTCGGCTGGAAGTTCTTC	CASSQEIFGWKFF
TRBV2	TRBD1	once	TRBJ2-1	TGTGCCAGCAGCCAAGAGGGGGCGAGCTCCTACAATGAGCAGTGCTTC	CASSQEGASSYNEQCF
TRBV7-8	TRBD1	few	TRBJ1-3	TGTGCCAGCAGCTACAATCACCGGGACAGAGCTTACGGCAGCTCTGGAAACACCATATATTTT	CASSYNHRDRAYGSSGNTIYF
TRBV29-1	-	many	TRBJ2-2	TGCAGCGTTCACCGGGACTCGAACACCGGGGAGCTGTTTTTT	CSVHRDSNTGELFF
TRBV3-1	TRBD2	many	TRBJ2-1	TGTGCCAGCAGCCAAGAATTCGGACTAGCGGGAGTCAATGAGCAGTTCTTC	CASSQEFGLAGVNEQFF
TRBV7-8	-	many	TRBJ1-1	TGTGCCAGCGGAACAATGGGGGCTGAAGCTTTCTTT	CASGTMGAEAFF
TRBV7-8	TRBD2	many	TRBJ2-1	TGTGCCAGCAGCTCCCAGCGGGAGCGACACAATGAGCAGTTCTTC	CASSSQRERHNEQFF
TRBV6-1	-	few	TRBJ2-5	TGTGCCGGGGGGAGAGGTCTTCAAGAGACCCAGTACTTC	CAGGRGLQETQYF
TRBV12-3/TRBV12-4	TRBD2	many	TRBJ2-1	TGTGCCAGCAGCCGAGGACTAGCGGGAGCACGATACAATGAGCAGTTCTTC	CASSRGLAGARYNEQFF
TRBV30	-	once	TRBJ2-5	TGTGCCTCCCGGGTAGTAGGGGGACAAGAGACCCAGTACTTC	CASRVVGGQETQYF
TRBV7-3	TRBD1	-	TRBJ2-3	TGTGCCAGCAGCACGACAGGGGGCGACACAGATACGCAGTATTTT	CASSTTGGDTDTQYF
TRBV11-3	-	many	TRBJ1-1	TGTGCCAGCAGCTTGGAACAGCTAAACACTGAAGCTTTCTTT	CASSLEQLNTEAFF
TRBV30	-	many	TRBJ1-6	TGTGCCTGGAGTCAGGTAAAGGGGCCGGTCAATTCACCCCTCCACTTT	CAWSQVKGPVNSPLHF
TRBV3-1	-	few	TRBJ1-5	TGTGCCAGCAGCCAAGTTAGAAAGGGGCCCCAGCATTTT	CASSQVRKGPQHF
TRBV19	-	many	TRBJ1-5	TGTGCCAGTAGTGCGCAGGGGCCTCGAGGGAATCAGCCCCAGCATTTT	CASSAQGPRGNQPQHF
TRBV12-3/TRBV12-4	TRBD1	few	TRBJ2-5	TGTGCCAGCAGTTTTGGACAGGGCCTAGAGGAGACCCAGTACTTC	CASSFGQGLEETQYF
TRBV12-3/TRBV12-4	TRBD1	many	TRBJ1-1	TGTGCCAGCAGTTTAGACAGGGGGGGTAACACTGAAGCTTTCTTT	CASSLDRGGNTEAFF
TRBV10-3	-	many	TRBJ2-1	TGTGCCATCAGCCGACTAGAGGGGTACAATGAGCAGTTCTTC	CAISRLEGYNEQFF
TRBV6-1	TRBD1	few	TRBJ1-4	TGTGCCAGCCGTGGGACAGGGAGGCCAACTAATGAAAAACTGTTTTTT	CASRGTGRPTNEKLFF
TRBV27	TRBD1	many	TRBJ1-1	TGTGCCAGCAGTTTTTACCAGGGGGCTTGGACTGAAGCTTTCTTT	CASSFYQGAWTEAFF